This T cell receptor beta chain is from a study of shared clonotypes between healthy human individuals. General study findings and limits: Clonotype sharing among donors was thought likely to change with sequencing depth. Even with large depth, rarefaction showed that sorted-subset sequencing was incomplete.

Some clones are missing from TCRdb's copy, which holds only in-frame ones; the method was immunoSEQ multiplex PCR. The sample has approximately 2.5 million clones, approximately 94% seen once. Memory CD4+ cells were the fraction left after CD45RA+ naive selection. On this clone itself: Its target is unknown.

V lost 5 bases and J lost 3; bases outside the gene matches: 10. The length of the CDR3 is 15 residues. Germline V gene data show CDR1 as MNHEY and CDR2 as SMNVEV (reference sequence). The sequence came from a man aged 18 to 29 in good health. Some clones in this sample may be carry-over from other donors' samples. The rearrangement links TRBV27 to TRBJ2-7; 7 bases agree with TRBD1. Sample: naive CD4+ T cells from PBMCs. The subset denotes: CD45RA+ positively selected. CDR3 region: CASSPRGQRIYEQYF. In DNA, the CDR3 is TGTGCCAGCAGTCCTAGGGGGCAAAGGATCTACGAGCAGTACTTC.